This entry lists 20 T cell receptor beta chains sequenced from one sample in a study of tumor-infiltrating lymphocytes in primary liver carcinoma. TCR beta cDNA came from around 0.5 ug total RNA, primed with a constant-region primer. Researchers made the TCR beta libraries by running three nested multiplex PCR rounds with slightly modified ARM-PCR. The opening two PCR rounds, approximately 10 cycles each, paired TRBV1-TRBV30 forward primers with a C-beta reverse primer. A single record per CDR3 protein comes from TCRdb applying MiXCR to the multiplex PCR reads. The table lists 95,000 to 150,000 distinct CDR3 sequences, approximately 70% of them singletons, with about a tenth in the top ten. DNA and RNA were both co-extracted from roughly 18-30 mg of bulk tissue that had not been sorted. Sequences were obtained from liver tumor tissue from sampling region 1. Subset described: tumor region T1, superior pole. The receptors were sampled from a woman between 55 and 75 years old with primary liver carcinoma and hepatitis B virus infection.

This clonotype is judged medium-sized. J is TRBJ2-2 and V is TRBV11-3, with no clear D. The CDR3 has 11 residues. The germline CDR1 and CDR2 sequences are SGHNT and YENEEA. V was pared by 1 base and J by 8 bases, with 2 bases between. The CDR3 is CASSLAGELFF. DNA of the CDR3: TGTGCCAGCAGCTTAGCGGGGGAGCTGTTTTTT. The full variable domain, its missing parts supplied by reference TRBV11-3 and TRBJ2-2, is EAGVVQSPRYKIIEKKQPVAFWCNPISGHNTLYWYLQNLGQGPELLIRYENEEAVDDSQLPKDRFSAERLKGVDSTLKIQPAELGDSAVYLCASSLAGELFFGEGSRLTVL.

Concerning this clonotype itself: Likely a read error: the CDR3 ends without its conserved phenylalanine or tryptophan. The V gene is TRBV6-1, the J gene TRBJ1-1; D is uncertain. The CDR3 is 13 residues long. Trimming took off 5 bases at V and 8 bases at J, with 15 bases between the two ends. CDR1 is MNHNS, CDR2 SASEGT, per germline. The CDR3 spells CASSSNPFTEAFI. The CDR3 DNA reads TGTGCCAGCAGTTCGAACCCGTTCACCGAAGCTTTCATT.

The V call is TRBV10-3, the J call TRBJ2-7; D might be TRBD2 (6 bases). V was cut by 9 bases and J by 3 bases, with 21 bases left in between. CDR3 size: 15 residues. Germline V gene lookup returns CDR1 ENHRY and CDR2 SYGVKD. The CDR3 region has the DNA TGTGCCATTAACTCTGGGGGGAAAGGGAACTACGAGCAGTACTTC. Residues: CAINSGGKGNYEQYF.

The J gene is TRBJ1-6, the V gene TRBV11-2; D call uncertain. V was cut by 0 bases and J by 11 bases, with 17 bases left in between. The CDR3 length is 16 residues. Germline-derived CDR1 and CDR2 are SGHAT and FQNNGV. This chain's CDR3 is CASSLDPLFPDPPLHF. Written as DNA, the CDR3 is TGTGCCAGCAGCTTAGATCCTCTGTTTCCTGATCCACCCCTCCACTTT.

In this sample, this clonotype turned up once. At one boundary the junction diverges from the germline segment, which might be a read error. In DNA form, the CDR3 reads TGTCCCAGCAGCTCCCAGACTTGGGGCCAAGAGACTCAGTACTTC. Amino acids: CPSSSQTWGQETQYF. The chain joins TRBV11-1 to TRBJ2-5, with D possibly TRBD1 on 5 matching bases. This CDR3 has 15 residues. Germline CDR1 SGHAT, CDR2 FQDESV (reference sequence).

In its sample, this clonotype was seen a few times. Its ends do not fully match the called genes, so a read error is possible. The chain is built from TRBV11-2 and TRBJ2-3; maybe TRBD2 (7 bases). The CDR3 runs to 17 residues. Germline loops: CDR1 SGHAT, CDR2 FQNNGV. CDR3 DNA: TGTGCCAGCGGGTTAGGGGGACTAACGTACACGTCAGATACTCAGTATTTT. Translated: CASGLGGLTYTSDTQYF.

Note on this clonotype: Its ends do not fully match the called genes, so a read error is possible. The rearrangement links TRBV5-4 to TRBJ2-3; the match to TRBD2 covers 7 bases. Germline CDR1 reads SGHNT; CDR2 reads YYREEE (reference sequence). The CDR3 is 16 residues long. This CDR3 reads CASCLATSASTDTQYF. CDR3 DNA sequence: TGTGCCAGCTGCTTGGCTACTAGCGCCAGCACAGATACGCAGTATTTT. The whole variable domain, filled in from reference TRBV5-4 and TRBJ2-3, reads ETGVTQSPTHLIKTRGQQVTLRCSSQSGHNTVSWYQQALGQGPQFIFQYYREEENGRGNFPPRFSGLQFPNYSSELNVNALELDDSALYLCASCLATSASTDTQYFGPGTRLTVL.

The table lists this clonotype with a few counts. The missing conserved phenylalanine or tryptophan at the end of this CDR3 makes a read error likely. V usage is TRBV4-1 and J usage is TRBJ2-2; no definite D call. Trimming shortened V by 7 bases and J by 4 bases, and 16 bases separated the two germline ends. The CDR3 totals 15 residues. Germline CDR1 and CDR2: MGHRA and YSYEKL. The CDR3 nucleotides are TGCGCCAGCAACACTTACTCCGCGAGCACCGGGGAGCTGTTTCTT. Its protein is CASNTYSASTGELFL.

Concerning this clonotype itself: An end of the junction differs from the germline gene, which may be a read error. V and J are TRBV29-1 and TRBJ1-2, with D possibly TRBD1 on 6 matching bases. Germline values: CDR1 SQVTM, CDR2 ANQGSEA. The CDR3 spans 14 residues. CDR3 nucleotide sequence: TGCGGCGTCCCCCCCGGGGGCAGGGCGGGTGGCTACACCTTC. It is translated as CGVPPGGRAGGYTF.

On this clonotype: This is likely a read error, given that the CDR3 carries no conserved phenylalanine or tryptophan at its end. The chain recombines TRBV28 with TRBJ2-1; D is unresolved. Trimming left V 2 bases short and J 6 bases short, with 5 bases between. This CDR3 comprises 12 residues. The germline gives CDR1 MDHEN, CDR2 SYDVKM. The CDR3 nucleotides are TGTGCCAGCAGTTTAAGTATCAATGAGCAGTTCCTC. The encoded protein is CASSLSINEQFL.

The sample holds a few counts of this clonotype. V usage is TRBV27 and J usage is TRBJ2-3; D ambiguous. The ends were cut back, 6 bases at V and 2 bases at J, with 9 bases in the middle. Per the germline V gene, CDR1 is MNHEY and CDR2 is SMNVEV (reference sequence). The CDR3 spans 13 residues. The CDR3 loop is CASSLTSTDTQYF. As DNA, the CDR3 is TGTGCCAGCAGCCTAACTTCCACAGATACGCAGTATTTT.

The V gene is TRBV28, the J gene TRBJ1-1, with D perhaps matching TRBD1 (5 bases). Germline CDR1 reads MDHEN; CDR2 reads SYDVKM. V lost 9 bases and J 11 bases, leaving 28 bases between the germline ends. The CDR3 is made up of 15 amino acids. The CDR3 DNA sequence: TGTGCCAGGCCGTTGATGGGGGAGCGGTTCCCCCGGGCTTTCTTT. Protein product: CARPLMGERFPRAFF. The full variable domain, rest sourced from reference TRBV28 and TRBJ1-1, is DVKVTQSSRYLVKRTGEKVFLECVQDMDHENMFWYRQDPGLGLRLIYFSYDVKMKEKGDIPEGYSVSREKKERFSLILESASTNQTSMYLCARPLMGERFPRAFFGQGTRLTVV.

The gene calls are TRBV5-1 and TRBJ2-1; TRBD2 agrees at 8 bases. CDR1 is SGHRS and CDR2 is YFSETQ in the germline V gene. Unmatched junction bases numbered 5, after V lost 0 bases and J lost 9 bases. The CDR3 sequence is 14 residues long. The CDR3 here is CASSLVSSGREQFF. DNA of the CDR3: TGCGCCAGCAGCTTGGTGTCTAGCGGGCGTGAGCAGTTCTTC. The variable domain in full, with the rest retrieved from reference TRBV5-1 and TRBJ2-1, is KAGVTQTPRYLIKTRGQQVTLSCSPISGHRSVSWYQQTPGQGLQFLFEYFSETQRNKGNFPGRFSGRQFSNSRSEMNVSTLELGDSALYLCASSLVSSGREQFFGPGTRLTVL.

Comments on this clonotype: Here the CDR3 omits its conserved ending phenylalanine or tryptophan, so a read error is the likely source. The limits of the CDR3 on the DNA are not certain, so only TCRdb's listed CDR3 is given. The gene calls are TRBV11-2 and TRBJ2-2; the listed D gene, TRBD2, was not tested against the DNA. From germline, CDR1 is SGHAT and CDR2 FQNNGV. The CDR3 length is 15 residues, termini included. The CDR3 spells CASTHRSSGTGELFS.

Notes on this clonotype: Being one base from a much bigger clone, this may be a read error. For the CDR3, the DNA is TGCGCCAGCAGCTTGGCGGCTGGTAGCGGGAGGGCCTACAATGAGCAGTTCTTC. Encoded protein: CASSLAAGSGRAYNEQFF. The chain links TRBV5-1 to TRBJ2-1; 11 nucleotides match TRBD2. Germline CDR1 is SGHRS and CDR2 is YFSETQ. V shed 0 bases, J shed 2 bases, and the junction held 7 bases outside the gene matches. The CDR3 contains 18 residues.

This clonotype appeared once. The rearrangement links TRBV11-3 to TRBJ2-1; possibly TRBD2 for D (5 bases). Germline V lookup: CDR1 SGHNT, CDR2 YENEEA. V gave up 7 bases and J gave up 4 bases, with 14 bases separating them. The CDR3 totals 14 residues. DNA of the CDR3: TGTGCCAGCAACTCCGCGACTAAATACAATGAGCAGTTCTTC. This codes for CASNSATKYNEQFF.

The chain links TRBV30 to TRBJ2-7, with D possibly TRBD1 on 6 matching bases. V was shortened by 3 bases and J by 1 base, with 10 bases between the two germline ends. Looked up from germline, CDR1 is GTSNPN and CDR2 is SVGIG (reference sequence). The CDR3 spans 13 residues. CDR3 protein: CAWRVTGSYEQYF. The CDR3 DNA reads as TGTGCCTGGAGGGTCACAGGGTCCTACGAGCAGTACTTC.

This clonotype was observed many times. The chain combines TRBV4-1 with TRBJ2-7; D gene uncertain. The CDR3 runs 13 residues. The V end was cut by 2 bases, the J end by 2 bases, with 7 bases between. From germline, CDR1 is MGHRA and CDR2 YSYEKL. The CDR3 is CASSQFGPYEQYF. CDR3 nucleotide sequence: TGCGCCAGCAGCCAATTTGGCCCCTACGAGCAGTACTTC.

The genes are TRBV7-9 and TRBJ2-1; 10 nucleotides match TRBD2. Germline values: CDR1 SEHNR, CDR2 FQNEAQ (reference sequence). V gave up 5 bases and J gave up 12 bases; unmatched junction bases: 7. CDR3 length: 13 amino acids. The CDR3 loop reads CASSHPSSGGQFF. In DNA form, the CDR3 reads TGTGCCAGCAGCCACCCGTCTAGCGGGGGGCAGTTCTTC.

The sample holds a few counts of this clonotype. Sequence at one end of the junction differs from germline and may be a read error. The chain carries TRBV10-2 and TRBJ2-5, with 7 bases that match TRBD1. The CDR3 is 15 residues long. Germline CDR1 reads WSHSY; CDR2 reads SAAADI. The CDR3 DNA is TGCGCCAGTAGTGATCCGGGACAGAGAAAAGAGACCCAGTACTTC. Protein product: CASSDPGQRKETQYF.